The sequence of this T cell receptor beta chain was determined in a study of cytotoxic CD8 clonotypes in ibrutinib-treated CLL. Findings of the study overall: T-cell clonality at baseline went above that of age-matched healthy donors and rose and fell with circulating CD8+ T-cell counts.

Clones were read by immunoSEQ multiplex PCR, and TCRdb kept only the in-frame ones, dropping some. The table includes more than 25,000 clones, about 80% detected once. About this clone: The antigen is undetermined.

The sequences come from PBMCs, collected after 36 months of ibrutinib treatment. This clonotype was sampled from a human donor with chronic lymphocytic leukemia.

The CDR3 bases are TGTGCCAGTAGTATAACCGGGGCATTCGCCAACGTCCTGACTTTC. It yields the protein CASSITGAFANVLTF. This chain links TRBV19 with TRBJ2-6, with D possibly called TRBD1 or TRBD2 (5 bases each). The CDR3 runs 15 residues. V gave up 2 bases and J gave up 7 bases, with 12 bases separating them. In germline, CDR1 is LNHDA, CDR2 SQIVND (reference sequence). The full variable domain, its missing parts supplied by reference TRBV19 and TRBJ2-6, is DGGITQSPKYLFRKEGQNVTLSCEQNLNHDAMYWYRQDPGQGLRLIYYSQIVNDFQKGDIAEGYSVSREKKESFPLTVTSAQKNPTAFYLCASSITGAFANVLTFGAGSRLTVL.